This T cell receptor beta chain emerged from a study of shared clonotypes between healthy human individuals. Profiling relied on immunoSEQ multiplex PCR, and the TCRdb table lists in-frame clones only, not all of them. The data contain about 2 million clones, 90% to 95% of them singletons. CDR3 length: 15 residues. V lost 3 bases, J lost 0 bases, and 3 bases stayed unmatched. The V gene's germline CDR1 is SGHNT and CDR2 YYREEE (reference sequence). V is TRBV5-4 and J is TRBJ1-1, with 9 bases lining up with TRBD1. The sequenced sample consisted of naive CD4+ T cells sorted from blood. The sample's subset: CD45RA+ positively selected. The sequence derives from a man younger than 30 in good health. CDR3 in amino acids: CASSSGQGLNTEAFF. Written as DNA, the CDR3 is TGTGCCAGCAGCTCGGGACAGGGATTGAACACTGAAGCTTTCTTT.